Presented here are 30 T cell receptor beta chains from one specimen sequenced in a study of cytomegalovirus exposure and HLA in healthy donors. Amplification used 60 Vbeta primers and 13 Jbeta primers. Libraries were prepared by immunoSEQ multiplex PCR; TCRdb keeps only in-frame clonotypes and omits some of them. The table has around 100,000 clones, around three quarters seen once. Sample: PBMCs. The receptor set was obtained from a woman aged 45-65 years in good health and CMV-seropositive.

This clone has more than one count but fewer than ten. This chain uses TRBV6-1 with TRBJ2-1; D gene uncertain. CDR1 and CDR2 (germline): MNHNS, SASEGT. CDR3 length: 13 residues. Trimming took off 0 bases at V and 9 bases at J, with 9 bases between the two ends. The CDR3 coding sequence is TGTGCCAGCAGTGAAGCTGCCGCCGGTGAGCAGTTCTTC. This encodes CASSEAAAGEQFF.

This chain joins TRBV29-1 and TRBJ1-1, with TRBD1 matching 7 bases. Trimming cost V 4 bases and J 0 bases; bases outside gene matches: 20. The CDR3 has 19 residues. The germline V gene has CDR1 SQVTM and CDR2 ANQGSEA. The CDR3 sequence: CSVGPISIVNRGMNTEAFF. Here the CDR3 DNA reads TGCAGCGTTGGCCCCATTTCCATAGTAAACAGGGGAATGAACACTGAAGCTTTCTTT.

V gene TRBV30 combines with J gene TRBJ1-6; TRBD1 aligns across 10 bases. Per the germline V gene, CDR1 is GTSNPN and CDR2 is SVGIG (reference sequence). There are 14 residues in the CDR3. The ends lost 5 bases at V and 8 bases at J; junction bases unmatched: 6. This chain's CDR3 is CAWALTGGYSPLHF. The CDR3 DNA is TGTGCCTGGGCTCTGACAGGGGGCTATTCACCCCTCCACTTT. Full variable domain (rest looked up from reference TRBV30 and TRBJ1-6): SQTIHQWPATLVQPVGSPLSLECTVEGTSNPNLYWYRQAAGRGLQLLFYSVGIGQISSEVPQNLSASRPQDRQFILSSKKLLLSDSGFYLCAWALTGGYSPLHFGNGTRLTVT.

The V and J genes are TRBV27 and TRBJ2-1, with D possibly matching TRBD2 (6 bases). Trimming removed 2 bases from V and 8 bases from J, with 10 bases in between. The CDR3 has 13 amino acids. Germline CDR1 is MNHEY and CDR2 is SMNVEV (reference sequence). The CDR3 DNA sequence: TGTGCCAGCAGTTTAAACTCGGGGGATGAGCAGTTCTTC. Its protein product is CASSLNSGDEQFF.

This chain links TRBV2 with TRBJ2-3; possibly TRBD1 for D (6 bases). Germline V CDR1 and CDR2: SNHLY, FYNNEI. The CDR3 length is 14 residues. Trimming shortened V by 5 bases and J by 5 bases, and 14 bases separated the two germline ends. This CDR3 is CASSYRDLGDTQYF. CDR3 in DNA: TGTGCCAGCAGTTACAGGGATTTAGGAGATACGCAGTATTTT.

The rearrangement uses TRBV6-5 and TRBJ2-1, with 7 nucleotides matching TRBD1. Germline CDR1 MNHEY, CDR2 SVGAGI. Trimming cost V 6 bases and J 8 bases; bases outside gene matches: 7. CDR3 length: 13 amino acids. CDR3 in DNA: TGTGCCAGCAGCCCCGGACAGGTTGATGAGCAGTTCTTC. As protein: CASSPGQVDEQFF.

This chain connects TRBV9 to TRBJ2-7, with D hard to call. There are 13 residues in the CDR3. The V gene's germline CDR1 is SGDLS and CDR2 YYNGEE. V dropped 0 bases and J dropped 3 bases, with 7 bases sitting between them. The chain's CDR3 is CASSVDGSYEQYF. The CDR3 nucleotides read TGTGCCAGCAGCGTAGATGGCAGCTACGAGCAGTACTTC.

The rearrangement links TRBV4-1 to TRBJ2-3, with TRBD1 identical over 8 bases. V shed 0 bases and J 5 bases; nucleotides not matched to a gene: 10. Germline CDR1 is MGHRA and CDR2 is YSYEKL. The CDR3 has 17 residues. CDR3 region: CASSQEWFQGAEDTQYF. CDR3 nucleotides: TGCGCCAGCAGCCAAGAGTGGTTCCAGGGGGCAGAAGATACGCAGTATTTT.

This clone was seen once. The chain has TRBV2 and TRBJ1-2, with no clear D. Germline V lookup: CDR1 SNHLY, CDR2 FYNNEI. The CDR3 loop spans 13 amino acids. V was clipped by 4 bases and J by 0 bases, with 6 bases between them. DNA of the CDR3: TGTGCCAGCAGTGGTAGCGCTAACTATGGCTACACCTTC. Protein product: CASSGSANYGYTF.

CDR3 residues: CVESGTPNNEQFF. The DNA of the CDR3 is TGTGTCGAATCCGGGACACCTAACAATGAGCAGTTCTTC. V is TRBV2 and J is TRBJ2-1; TRBD1 is a possible D gene (6 bases). The CDR3 spans 13 residues. Germline V gives CDR1 SNHLY, CDR2 FYNNEI. The full variable domain, rest sourced from reference TRBV2 and TRBJ2-1, is EPEVTQTPSHQVTQMGQEVILRCVPISNHLYFYWYRQILGQKVEFLVSFYNNEISEKSEIFDDQFSVERPDGSNFTLKIRSTKLEDSAMYFCVESGTPNNEQFFGPGTRLTVL.

The genes are TRBV7-6 and TRBJ1-4, with D unclear. The V and J ends lost 1 base and 2 bases respectively, with 11 bases between them. Germline CDR1 is SGHVS and CDR2 is FNYEAQ. The CDR3 has 16 amino acids. The CDR3 reads CASSLGSRITNEKLFF. The CDR3 bases are TGTGCCAGCAGCTTAGGTTCGAGGATCACTAATGAAAAACTGTTTTTT.

The V and J genes are TRBV5-4 and TRBJ1-2, with no clear D. The CDR3 contains 15 residues. In germline, CDR1 is SGHNT, CDR2 YYREEE (reference sequence). Between the trimmed V and J ends, which lost 3 bases and 8 bases, there was a span of 20 bases. CDR3 DNA sequence: TGTGCCAGCAGCTCCACTCGGACTCAAGGCGGGGGCTACACCTTC. Residues: CASSSTRTQGGGYTF. Variable domain in full (rest from reference TRBV5-4 and TRBJ1-2): ETGVTQSPTHLIKTRGQQVTLRCSSQSGHNTVSWYQQALGQGPQFIFQYYREEENGRGNFPPRFSGLQFPNYSSELNVNALELDDSALYLCASSSTRTQGGGYTFGSGTRLTVV.

The gene calls are TRBV9 and TRBJ2-2; possibly TRBD2 for D (6 bases). The germline V gene encodes CDR1 SGDLS and CDR2 YYNGEE. This CDR3 is 14 amino acids long. V was clipped by 6 bases and J by 3 bases, with 12 bases between them. For the CDR3, the DNA is TGTGCCAGCACCGTGCGGGAAGACACCGGGGAGCTGTTTTTT. It yields the protein CASTVREDTGELFF.

The chain has TRBV18 and TRBJ1-2, with 11 positions matching TRBD1. The V gene's germline CDR1 is KGHSH and CDR2 LQKENI. The V segment lost 0 bases and the J segment 2 bases; nucleotides outside the gene matches: 5. The CDR3 has 17 residues. Written as DNA, the CDR3 is TGTGCCAGCTCACCACCGGACAGGGGGCGAATGAACTATGGCTACACCTTC. This gives the protein CASSPPDRGRMNYGYTF.

The V and J genes are TRBV4-1 and TRBJ1-2; D is uncertain. The CDR3 has 13 amino acids. CDR1 and CDR2 (germline): MGHRA, YSYEKL. V was pared by 0 bases and J by 13 bases, with 15 bases between. The CDR3 loop is CASSQDHTNSITF. Written as DNA, the CDR3 is TGCGCCAGCAGCCAAGATCACACGAATTCAATCACCTTC.

The gene calls are TRBV30 and TRBJ1-1, with 7 positions matching TRBD1. Germline V lookup: CDR1 GTSNPN, CDR2 SVGIG (reference sequence). The CDR3 has 15 amino acids. V lost 2 bases, J lost 3 bases, and 9 bases stayed unmatched. The CDR3 spells CAWSTLPTGYTEAFF. CDR3 nucleotides: TGTGCCTGGAGTACCCTACCGACAGGGTACACTGAAGCTTTCTTT.

This chain connects TRBV9 to TRBJ2-1; 8 bases are a match to TRBD2. The germline gives CDR1 SGDLS, CDR2 YYNGEE. J lost 4 bases, V lost 0 bases, and 9 bases had no gene match. The length of the CDR3 is 17 residues. The CDR3 sequence is CASSVEISGGRYNEQFF. CDR3 nucleotide sequence: TGTGCCAGCAGCGTAGAAATCTCGGGGGGGAGGTACAATGAGCAGTTCTTC.

This clone was detected a few times. The chain carries TRBV6-6 and TRBJ1-1; a weak D match, TRBD1 (5 bases). The V gene's germline CDR1 is MNHNY and CDR2 SVGAGI (reference sequence). V was trimmed by 10 bases and J by 2 bases, leaving 17 bases between them. The CDR3 is 14 residues long. In nucleotides, the CDR3 is TGTGCCATCTCAAGCCAACAGGTCAACACTGAAGCTTTCTTT. Translating gives CAISSQQVNTEAFF.

The chain joins TRBV4-2 to TRBJ2-4, with D maybe TRBD2 (5 bases). Deletions cut 1 base from V and 1 base from J, with 14 bases between. This CDR3 region has 17 residues. The germline gives CDR1 LGHNA, CDR2 YNFKEQ. Written as DNA, the CDR3 is TGTGCCAGCAGCCAAGGGCGTGGGGAGAGGGCCAAAAACATTCAGTACTTC. This encodes CASSQGRGERAKNIQYF.

The chain carries TRBV30 and TRBJ1-2; possibly TRBD1 for D (5 bases). Germline V gives CDR1 GTSNPN, CDR2 SVGIG (reference sequence). The CDR3 contains 11 residues. Trimming cost V 8 bases and J 6 bases, with 13 bases left between them. The CDR3 region is CAGAKRDGYTF. In DNA form, the CDR3 reads TGTGCCGGGGCAAAACGGGATGGCTACACCTTC.

This clone was seen a few times. The gene calls are TRBV11-2 and TRBJ1-3; tentative D call: TRBD1 (5 bases). V was clipped by 0 bases and J by 8 bases, with 20 bases between them. The length of the CDR3 is 17 residues. Germline V gene sequence: CDR1 SGHAT, CDR2 FQNNGV. The CDR3 nucleotides read TGTGCCAGCAGCTTAGATGGCATAGGCATGCCGGGGGACACCATATATTTT. The encoded protein is CASSLDGIGMPGDTIYF.

The chain carries TRBV11-1 and TRBJ1-1; tentatively, D is TRBD1 (6 bases). Germline CDR1 is SGHAT and CDR2 is FQDESV (reference sequence). Between the trimmed V and J ends, which lost 5 bases and 5 bases, there was a span of 15 bases. The CDR3 has 14 amino acids. DNA of the CDR3: TGTGCCAGCAGCCCCGTCCAGGGGAGTACTGAAGCTTTCTTT. This sequence encodes CASSPVQGSTEAFF.

V is TRBV7-8 and J is TRBJ2-7; 11 nucleotides match TRBD2. Germline CDR1 is SGHVS and CDR2 is FQNEAQ. CDR3 length: 16 residues. The ends lost 5 bases at V and 1 base at J; junction bases unmatched: 7. The CDR3 DNA reads as TGTGCCAGCAGCACAGGACGACTAGCGGGGTCCTACGAGCAGTACTTC. As protein: CASSTGRLAGSYEQYF.

The V gene is TRBV29-1, the J gene TRBJ2-5, with D unclear. This CDR3 contains 12 residues. Germline CDR1 is SQVTM and CDR2 is ANQGSEA. V lost 0 bases to trimming and J lost 4 bases, with 6 bases between them. CDR3 DNA: TGCAGCGTTGAAGAAGCTCCAGAGACCCAGTACTTC. Translating gives CSVEEAPETQYF.

This sequence joins TRBV6-5 and TRBJ1-4, with D possibly being TRBD1 (5 bases). Germline V gene sequence: CDR1 MNHEY, CDR2 SVGAGI. Trimming left V 11 bases short and J 3 bases short, with 10 bases between. This CDR3 has 12 amino acids. The CDR3 loop reads CAVGGSNEKLFF. The DNA for the CDR3 is TGTGCCGTCGGGGGGTCTAATGAAAAACTGTTTTTT.

This clone came up once. This chain uses TRBV11-2 with TRBJ1-5; no reliable D call. V lost 1 base and J 5 bases, leaving 9 bases between the germline ends. Germline V gene sequence: CDR1 SGHAT, CDR2 FQNNGV. CDR3 length: 14 residues. CDR3 sequence reads: CASSLGHGYQPQHF. The CDR3 bases are TGTGCCAGCAGCTTAGGACATGGCTATCAGCCCCAGCATTTT.

The V call is TRBV7-9, the J call TRBJ1-1, with 12 bases aligning to TRBD1. The V segment lost 5 bases and the J segment 0 bases; nucleotides outside the gene matches: 7. The CDR3 extends over 17 amino acids. Germline CDR1 reads SEHNR; CDR2 reads FQNEAQ (reference sequence). CDR3 coding DNA: TGTGCCAGCAGCCTCGGGACAGGGGGCTCTGTGAACACTGAAGCTTTCTTT. Translated, it gives CASSLGTGGSVNTEAFF.

The V gene is TRBV11-2, the J gene TRBJ2-1, with 10 positions matching TRBD2. With V trimmed by 3 bases and J by 7 bases, 12 bases remained unmatched. There are 17 residues in the CDR3. Germline V gene data show CDR1 as SGHAT and CDR2 as FQNNGV. The CDR3 bases are TGTGCCAGCAGCTTCTTAGTAGCGGGGGGATTATGGAATGAGCAGTTCTTC. Translation gives CASSFLVAGGLWNEQFF. The full variable domain, with the rest looked up from reference TRBV11-2 and TRBJ2-1, is EAGVAQSPRYKIIEKRQSVAFWCNPISGHATLYWYQQILGQGPKLLIQFQNNGVVDDSQLPKDRFSAERLKGVDSTLKIQPAKLEDSAVYLCASSFLVAGGLWNEQFFGPGTRLTVL.

This clone was detected once. The chain recombines TRBV2 with TRBJ2-2; D ambiguous. Looked up from germline, CDR1 is SNHLY and CDR2 is FYNNEI. The V end lost 4 bases, the J end lost 7 bases, and 13 bases lay between the germline ends. The CDR3 runs 14 residues. In DNA form, the CDR3 reads TGTGCCAGCAGTGTTTCGGCGGTTCTCGGGGAGCTGTTTTTT. It is translated as CASSVSAVLGELFF.

The chain uses TRBV7-8 and TRBJ2-7; TRBD2 matches at 14 bases. The CDR3 is made up of 19 amino acids. Germline CDR1 reads SGHVS; CDR2 reads FQNEAQ. With 5 bases clipped from V and 1 base from J, the junction kept 13 bases outside the gene matches. CDR3 in amino acids: CASSGLGTSGGRRSYEQYF. In DNA, the CDR3 is TGTGCCAGCAGCGGGCTTGGGACTAGCGGGGGCCGACGGTCCTACGAGCAGTACTTC.